This is a list of T cell receptor beta chains from one sample in a study of chemoradiotherapy in HPV16-positive cancers. Profiling relied on immunoSEQ multiplex PCR, and the TCRdb table lists in-frame clones only, not all of them. The data hold approximately 12,000 clones, with more than 50% observed a single time. Specimen collection occurred from a patient who underwent chemoradiotherapy. The origin of the receptors is a human donor with HPV-associated anogenital cancer. CDR3s include the opening cysteine and the closing phenylalanine or tryptophan.

cdr3_aa j_call v_call
CASSRQGDGTDTQYF TRBJ2-3 TRBV4-1
CASSVGGWGAYEQYF TRBJ2-7 TRBV9
CASSGGLAESSYNEQFF TRBJ2-1 TRBV5-6
CATSRDPTGGYEQYF TRBJ2-7 TRBV15
CAWSGRYGYTF TRBJ1-2 TRBV30
CASSLGGSSNEQFF TRBJ2-1 TRBV5-1
CASSFITGQTGELFF TRBJ2-2 TRBV28
CATSRDGRNGYTF TRBJ1-2 TRBV15
CASSLGTGDTYEQYF TRBJ2-7 TRBV7-6
CASSSGQVTTEAFF TRBJ1-1 TRBV7-3
CASSTRHDSGNTIYF TRBJ1-3 TRBV21-1
CASSQTPGQIYGYTF TRBJ1-2 TRBV14
CAWSRARNQPQHF TRBJ1-5 TRBV30